This entry lists 21 T cell receptor beta chains sequenced from one sample in a study of blood T cell repertoires in COVID-19. Clones were sequenced by immunoSEQ multiplex PCR, and TCRdb holds only the in-frame ones, with some missing. The table shows 90,000 to 100,000 clones, with approximately 90% occurring only once. Source material: peripheral blood. All receptors come from a man between 70 and 80 years old with acute or convalescent COVID-19.

In regard to this clone: At one end, the junction sequence differs from germline, possibly due to a read error. The rearrangement joins TRBV2 to TRBJ1-6; 7 positions agree with TRBD1. The CDR3 is made up of 13 amino acids. From germline, CDR1 is SNHLY and CDR2 FYNNEI. The CDR3 sequence: CASSLTGEDITPF. The CDR3 DNA reads as TGTGCCAGCAGTTTAACAGGGGAAGATATAACGCCCTTT.

This chain joins TRBV5-1 and TRBJ2-3, with 12 bases aligning to TRBD2. J lost 4 bases, V lost 4 bases, and 10 bases had no gene match. The CDR3 has 17 residues. The germline V gene encodes CDR1 SGHRS and CDR2 YFSETQ. The DNA of the CDR3 is TGCGCCAGCAGCCAGGAGGCGACTAGCGGGGGTGCAGATACGCAGTATTTT. Amino acid sequence: CASSQEATSGGADTQYF.

The chain links TRBV4-1 to TRBJ2-6; tentative D call: TRBD1 (6 bases). Per germline, CDR1 MGHRA and CDR2 YSYEKL. V lost 1 base and J 0 bases, leaving 16 bases between the germline ends. There are 19 residues in the CDR3. The CDR3 is CASSQAGRDTSSGANVLTF. In DNA, the CDR3 is TGCGCCAGCAGCCAAGCCGGAAGGGACACCAGCTCTGGGGCCAACGTCCTGACTTTC.

V and J are TRBV6-4 and TRBJ2-7; 7 nucleotides match TRBD2. V was clipped by 8 bases and J by 4 bases; unmatched bases: 8. The CDR3 spans 13 residues. The germline gives CDR1 MRHNA, CDR2 SNTAGT. The CDR3, as DNA: TGTGCCAGCCGGGTAGCGGGTGTGTACGAGCAGTACTTC. It specifies CASRVAGVYEQYF.

The chain recombines TRBV6-6 with TRBJ2-3; 10 bases agree with TRBD2. After removal of 6 bases from V and 6 bases from J, the junction contained 9 bases not matched to a gene. Germline V gene sequence: CDR1 MNHNY, CDR2 SVGAGI (reference sequence). The CDR3 contains 15 residues. The CDR3 DNA follows: TGTGCCAGCAGCCCGGGACTAGCGTGGCTGGATACGCAGTATTTT. Translation gives CASSPGLAWLDTQYF.

The V gene is TRBV19, the J gene TRBJ1-6; 7 bases line up with TRBD1. Germline V gene data show CDR1 as LNHDA and CDR2 as SQIVND (reference sequence). J lost 6 bases, V lost 6 bases, and 5 bases had no gene match. The CDR3 length is 14 residues. The CDR3 spells CASRTPGGNSPLHF. CDR3 DNA: TGTGCCAGTAGGACGCCAGGGGGTAATTCACCCCTCCACTTT.

The sample holds one count of this clone. The V call is TRBV5-1, the J call TRBJ2-7, with D maybe TRBD1 (6 bases). Germline CDR1 is SGHRS and CDR2 is YFSETQ. V was cut by 0 bases and J by 0 bases, with 16 bases left in between. The CDR3 consists of 17 residues. The CDR3 spells CASSLGTGTTISYEQYF. CDR3 sequence (DNA): TGCGCCAGCAGCTTGGGAACCGGGACAACGATCTCCTACGAGCAGTACTTC.

This clone showed up just a few times. The chain links TRBV18 to TRBJ2-3; D call uncertain. Germline CDR1 and CDR2: KGHSH and LQKENI. Trimming removed 3 bases from V and 5 bases from J, with 12 bases in between. CDR3 length: 14 residues. The CDR3 spells CASSPRVGEDTQYF. The CDR3 nucleotides read TGTGCCAGCTCACCTCGGGTGGGTGAAGATACGCAGTATTTT.

The CDR3 DNA reads as TGTGCCAGCAGCTTGTCGGGACAGGGTGTGCGGGAGACCCAGTACTTC. Its protein is CASSLSGQGVRETQYF. V gene TRBV5-6 combines with J gene TRBJ2-5; TRBD1 agrees at 9 bases. In germline, CDR1 is SGHDT, CDR2 YYEEEE. This CDR3 is 16 amino acids long. V was clipped by 1 base and J by 5 bases; unmatched bases: 9.

The chain couples TRBV9 to TRBJ2-3, with D perhaps TRBD1 (5 bases). The CDR3 covers 14 residues. Germline CDR1 SGDLS, CDR2 YYNGEE. V was clipped by 6 bases and J by 3 bases, with 14 bases between them. The CDR3 region has the DNA TGTGCCAGCACCCAGGGCTATGGGACAGATACGCAGTATTTT. It translates to CASTQGYGTDTQYF.

The V and J genes are TRBV2 and TRBJ1-1, with a possible D match to TRBD1 (5 bases). V lost 3 bases and J 5 bases, leaving 16 bases between the germline ends. The CDR3 runs 15 residues. The germline gives CDR1 SNHLY, CDR2 FYNNEI. CDR3 in DNA: TGTGCCAGCAGTGATGGGGCCTCAAGCGAAACTGAAGCTTTCTTT. Translated, it gives CASSDGASSETEAFF.

This chain links TRBV9 with TRBJ1-5; D call uncertain. Trimming left V 10 bases short and J 5 bases short, with 10 bases between. The germline V gene has CDR1 SGDLS and CDR2 YYNGEE. This CDR3 comprises 11 residues. CDR3 DNA: TGTGCCCCGGTCGGGGATCAGCCCCAGCATTTT. This codes for CAPVGDQPQHF.

The rearrangement links TRBV30 to TRBJ1-1, with TRBD1 as a possible D gene (6 bases). This CDR3 is built from 11 residues. Germline CDR1 and CDR2: GTSNPN and SVGIG (reference sequence). V lost 5 bases to trimming and J lost 11 bases, with 15 bases between them. CDR3 in DNA: TGTGCCTGGGGCGCGGGGGCCAGGGCTTTCTTT. Translated, it gives CAWGAGARAFF. The full variable domain, completed using reference TRBV30 and TRBJ1-1, is SQTIHQWPATLVQPVGSPLSLECTVEGTSNPNLYWYRQAAGRGLQLLFYSVGIGQISSEVPQNLSASRPQDRQFILSSKKLLLSDSGFYLCAWGAGARAFFGQGTRLTVV.

This clone was recorded once. The chain links TRBV15 to TRBJ2-7, with 8 positions matching TRBD2. CDR1 and CDR2 (germline): LNHNV, YYDKDF (reference sequence). The CDR3 is made up of 15 amino acids. The J segment lost 3 bases and the V segment lost 5 bases, leaving 9 bases of the junction unmatched. CDR3 DNA: TGTGCCACCAGCGAAGTGGGCGGGGGGTACTACGAGCAGTACGTC. Its protein product is CATSEVGGGYYEQYV.

The V call is TRBV5-1, the J call TRBJ2-3, with TRBD1 as a possible D gene (6 bases). There are 14 residues in the CDR3. CDR1 and CDR2 (germline): SGHRS, YFSETQ. The germline V and J ends were trimmed by 6 bases and 4 bases, with 15 bases remaining between them. CDR3 loop: CASNQVTGPDTQYF. The CDR3 bases are TGCGCCAGCAATCAGGTTACAGGGCCAGATACGCAGTATTTT.

The J gene is TRBJ2-5, the V gene TRBV4-1; TRBD2 aligns across 8 bases. The CDR3 loop spans 17 amino acids. J gave up 1 base and V 0 bases, and 7 bases lay outside the gene matches. Germline V gene sequence: CDR1 MGHRA, CDR2 YSYEKL. This CDR3 is CASSQDWAGGTQETQYF. The CDR3 DNA sequence: TGCGCCAGCAGCCAAGATTGGGCGGGGGGCACCCAAGAGACCCAGTACTTC.

The chain is built from TRBV28 and TRBJ2-5; D is perhaps TRBD1 (6 bases). V gave up 3 bases and J gave up 2 bases, with 10 bases separating them. CDR1 is MDHEN, CDR2 SYDVKM, per germline. There are 14 residues in the CDR3. CDR3: CASSLPGQQETQYF. In nucleotides, the CDR3 is TGTGCCAGCAGTTTGCCGGGACAACAAGAGACCCAGTACTTC.

This clone has just a few counts. This rearrangement joins TRBV10-3 to TRBJ1-2; D unresolved. This CDR3 region has 13 residues. CDR1 and CDR2 (germline): ENHRY, SYGVKD. With 8 bases removed from V and 1 base from J, the gap between germline ends came to 11 bases. The CDR3 loop reads CAIGPDGNYGYTF. Here the CDR3 DNA reads TGTGCCATCGGGCCAGACGGTAACTATGGCTACACCTTC.

The V call is TRBV19, the J call TRBJ1-1; TRBD1 aligns across 7 bases. With 5 bases clipped from V and 4 bases from J, the junction kept 10 bases outside the gene matches. This CDR3 spans 15 amino acids. CDR1 and CDR2 (germline): LNHDA, SQIVND (reference sequence). CDR3 nucleotides: TGTGCCAGTAGTGCATCGACAGGGTCGGGCACTGAAGCTTTCTTT. Translated: CASSASTGSGTEAFF. Supplemented by reference TRBV19 and TRBJ1-1, the full variable domain reads DGGITQSPKYLFRKEGQNVTLSCEQNLNHDAMYWYRQDPGQGLRLIYYSQIVNDFQKGDIAEGYSVSREKKESFPLTVTSAQKNPTAFYLCASSASTGSGTEAFFGQGTRLTVV.

Only one count was recorded for this clone. This sample also contains other DNA sequences that code for the same CDR3. CDR3 protein: CASSREETQYF. CDR3 nucleotide sequence: TGTGCCAGCTCCAGGGAAGAGACCCAGTACTTC. The V call is TRBV12-3 or TRBV12-4, the J call TRBJ2-5; a weak D match, TRBD1 (5 bases). This CDR3 region has 11 residues. Trimming took 8 bases from V and 3 from J, leaving 7 bases between them.

The chain joins TRBV6-2 or TRBV6-3 to TRBJ1-4; D is possibly TRBD1 (6 bases). The germline V gene has CDR1 MNHEY and CDR2 SVGEGT. The CDR3 covers 15 residues. Between the trimmed V and J ends, which lost 6 bases and 7 bases, there was a span of 18 bases. CDR3 in amino acids: CASSRTRGRGEKLFF. Here the CDR3 DNA reads TGTGCCAGCAGCCGCACGCGGGGGCGCGGTGAAAAACTGTTTTTT.